This TCR beta chain was recovered during a study of blood T cell repertoires in COVID-19. Whole-study context: COVID-19 samples, acute and convalescent, were from the United States, Italy and Spain. PBMCs, B-cell-depleted T cells, or T cells provided the cDNA or gDNA that made up the material.

Original methodology: Amplification of reference gene primers was used by the study to estimate nucleated cell counts. Profiling relied on immunoSEQ multiplex PCR, and the TCRdb table lists in-frame clones only, not all of them. The V and J calls and clone size come from that table; D and trimming were worked out from the DNA. The table has roughly 100,000 clones, 86% seen once. The material sequenced was peripheral blood. This TCR was recovered from a human donor in a cohort sampled during active COVID-19.

The CDR3 is CASSPTSGIVYEQYF. CDR3 coding DNA: TGTGCCAGCAGCCCCACTAGCGGTATTGTCTACGAGCAGTACTTC. The rearrangement joins TRBV27 to TRBJ2-7; the match to TRBD2 covers 8 bases. V trimming: 6 bases; J trimming: 3 bases; junction bases outside the gene matches: 10. This CDR3 spans 15 amino acids. CDR1 is MNHEY, CDR2 SMNVEV, per germline (reference sequence).